The clone carrying this T cell receptor beta chain has only a few counts. This specimen comes from a study of regulatory T cells in long-lasting Graves disease. According to the study, TCR beta libraries were built with iRepertoire HTBI primers and CDR3-region Arm-PCR. Using its own MiXCR run on the multiplex PCR reads, TCRdb lists one record per CDR3 protein. The sample lists about 440,000 distinct CDR3 sequences, more than 13% occurring once. There are 15 residues in the CDR3. V shed 2 bases and J shed 2 bases, with 10 bases lying between them. Germline CDR1 and CDR2: MNHEY and SVGEGT. Time point given: newly diagnosed GD, antithyroid drugs for less than 3 months. With RNA extracted from PBMCs as input, the TCR library was made. The data also belong to a second study, concerning T cells in Graves' hyperthyroidism and ophthalmopathy.

The sequences come from peripheral blood mononuclear cells (PBMCs), collected at new diagnosis, from a patient treated with antithyroid drugs. The rearrangement uses TRBV6-2 or TRBV6-3 and TRBJ1-5; D uncertain. The sequence came from a woman aged 30 to 39 with Graves disease. The DNA for the CDR3 is TGTGCCAGCAGTTACGGAGGATCGGGCAATCAGCCCCAGCATTTT. Its protein is CASSYGGSGNQPQHF.